This T cell receptor (beta chain) was identified during a study of blood T cell repertoires in COVID-19. Per the original methods: Researchers report that nucleated cell counts were estimated from reference gene primer amplification. The repertoire was sequenced with immunoSEQ multiplex PCR; TCRdb's copy has only in-frame clones and lacks some. Clone size and the V and J calls come from that table; the DNA yielded D and trimming. The sample includes approximately 180,000 clones, 87% of them seen just once. Germline trimming cut 6 bases from V and 1 base from J; bases unmatched to any gene: 8. The CDR3 totals 14 residues. Germline V gene data show CDR1 as SQVTM and CDR2 as ANQGSEA.

The sample taken for sequencing was peripheral blood. The J gene is TRBJ2-5, the V gene TRBV29-1, with TRBD1 matching 7 bases. The receptor was isolated from a woman aged 45-65 years with acute or convalescent COVID-19. The CDR3 nucleotides are TGCAGCGTGAAAACCGGGACAGCCCAAGAGACCCAGTACTTC. Its translation is CSVKTGTAQETQYF. The whole variable domain, filled in from reference TRBV29-1 and TRBJ2-5, reads SAVISQKPSRDICQRGTSLTIQCQVDSQVTMMFWYRQQPGQSLTLIATANQGSEATYESGFVIDKFPISRPNLTFSTLTVSNMSPEDSSIYLCSVKTGTAQETQYFGPGTRLLVL.